Listed below are T cell receptor beta chains from one sample, sequenced in a study of regulatory T cells in long-lasting Graves disease. A single record per CDR3 protein comes from TCRdb applying MiXCR to the multiplex PCR reads. The sample has some 370,000 distinct CDR3 sequences, roughly 23% seen once. Sample: peripheral blood mononuclear cells (PBMCs), taken when the disease was refractory, from a patient treated with antithyroid drugs. These receptors all stem from a woman aged 40 to 50 with Graves disease. Each CDR3 is given with its conserved first and last residue. A D gene is named only where the DNA matches it firmly. Not all rows give a size; the values are once, few, many and, for expanded clones, a class.

J gene: TRBJ1-4
D gene: NA
V gene: TRBV5-1
clone size: few
CDR3 DNA: TGCGCCAGCAGCTTGGTACGGGGTGTAGCTAATGAAAAACTGTTTTTT
CDR3 protein: CASSLVRGVANEKLFF

J gene: TRBJ1-1
D gene: NA
V gene: TRBV6-9
clone size: many
CDR3 DNA: TGTGCCAGCAGTTTGGGGTGGCCCGAGGGCACTGAAGCTTTCTTT
CDR3 protein: CASSLGWPEGTEAFF

J gene: TRBJ2-5
D gene: NA
V gene: TRBV6-1
clone size: many
CDR3 DNA: TGTGCCAGCAGCACAACCGGGACCCAGTACTTC
CDR3 protein: CASSTTGTQYF

J gene: TRBJ1-1
D gene: NA
V gene: TRBV6-2/TRBV6-3
clone size: NA
CDR3 DNA: TGTGCCAGCAGTCCCGAGGGGGGGCGTAAAGCTTTCTTT
CDR3 protein: CASSPEGGRKAFF

J gene: TRBJ1-5
D gene: TRBD1
V gene: TRBV28
clone size: many
CDR3 DNA: TGTGCCAGTAGACAGGGGAGGAATCAGCCCCAGCATTTT
CDR3 protein: CASRQGRNQPQHF

J gene: TRBJ2-1
D gene: NA
V gene: TRBV5-6
clone size: few
CDR3 DNA: TGTGCCAGCAGCTCCATGACAGGGTCTACGAGCGGGGATGAGCAGTTCTTC
CDR3 protein: CASSSMTGSTSGDEQFF

J gene: TRBJ2-2
D gene: TRBD1
V gene: TRBV6-1
clone size: few
CDR3 DNA: TGTGCCAGCAGTGTAGGGACAGGGGCGAACACCGGGGAGCTGTTTTTT
CDR3 protein: CASSVGTGANTGELFF

J gene: TRBJ1-6
D gene: NA
V gene: TRBV9
clone size: many
CDR3 DNA: TGTGCCAGCAGCTCAGGGGATAATTCACCCCTCCACTTT
CDR3 protein: CASSSGDNSPLHF

J gene: TRBJ2-3
D gene: NA
V gene: TRBV27
clone size: few
CDR3 DNA: TGTGCCAGCAGTTTATCGGGGGATACGCAGTATTTT
CDR3 protein: CASSLSGDTQYF

J gene: TRBJ1-4
D gene: TRBD1
V gene: TRBV28
clone size: many
CDR3 DNA: TGTGCCAGCAGTTTGAGGACAGGGTATGAAAAACTGTTTTTT
CDR3 protein: CASSLRTGYEKLFF

J gene: TRBJ2-7
D gene: TRBD1
V gene: TRBV20-1
clone size: NA
CDR3 DNA: TGCAGTGCTAGAGGGACAGGAAGCTTCTACGAGCAGTACTTC
CDR3 protein: CSARGTGSFYEQYF

J gene: TRBJ1-6
D gene: NA
V gene: TRBV28
clone size: many
CDR3 DNA: TGTGCCAGCAGAACTAAATCCTATAATTCACCCCTCCACTTT
CDR3 protein: CASRTKSYNSPLHF

J gene: TRBJ1-1
D gene: NA
V gene: TRBV6-1
clone size: NA
CDR3 DNA: TGTGCCAGCAGCCAAGCCCCCTCCCCCGGGACTGAAGCTTTCTTT
CDR3 protein: CASSQAPSPGTEAFF

J gene: TRBJ1-4
D gene: NA
V gene: TRBV30
clone size: NA
CDR3 DNA: TGTGCCTGGAGTCAAGGACAGACAGCTAATGAAAAACTGTTTTTT
CDR3 protein: CAWSQGQTANEKLFF

J gene: TRBJ1-6
D gene: TRBD1
V gene: TRBV19
clone size: NA
CDR3 DNA: TGTGCCGCCGGGACAGGGACCTCACCCCTCCACTTT
CDR3 protein: CAAGTGTSPLHF

J gene: TRBJ2-5
D gene: NA
V gene: TRBV28
clone size: many
CDR3 DNA: TGTGCCAGCGGCTACCAAGAGACCCAGTACTTC
CDR3 protein: CASGYQETQYF

J gene: TRBJ2-5
D gene: NA
V gene: TRBV4-1
clone size: NA
CDR3 DNA: TGCGCCAGCAGCCAGCTGTTAAAAGAGACCCAGTACTTC
CDR3 protein: CASSQLLKETQYF

J gene: TRBJ2-7
D gene: NA
V gene: TRBV29-1
clone size: NA
CDR3 DNA: TGCAGCGTCGGTGCTACCTACGAGCAGTACTTC
CDR3 protein: CSVGATYEQYF

J gene: TRBJ2-1
D gene: NA
V gene: TRBV15
clone size: few
CDR3 DNA: TGTGCCACCAGCAGAGATCCGGGGAACAATGAGCAGTTCTTC
CDR3 protein: CATSRDPGNNEQFF

J gene: TRBJ1-1
D gene: NA
V gene: TRBV20-1
clone size: many
CDR3 DNA: TGCAGTGCTAGACATGGGGTGATGAACACTGAAGCTTTCTTT
CDR3 protein: CSARHGVMNTEAFF

J gene: TRBJ2-2
D gene: NA
V gene: TRBV7-8
clone size: few
CDR3 DNA: TGTGCCACAGTCGGATGGCGGAACACCGGGGAGCTGTTTTTT
CDR3 protein: CATVGWRNTGELFF

J gene: TRBJ2-3
D gene: NA
V gene: TRBV28
clone size: NA
CDR3 DNA: TGTGCCAGCAGAACGGACCGTTCGATAGATACGCAGTATTTT
CDR3 protein: CASRTDRSIDTQYF

J gene: TRBJ2-1
D gene: NA
V gene: TRBV7-2
clone size: few
CDR3 DNA: TGTGCCAGCAGCTTCAGGGCTACCTCCTACAATGAGCAGTTCTTC
CDR3 protein: CASSFRATSYNEQFF

J gene: TRBJ2-7
D gene: NA
V gene: TRBV20-1
clone size: many
CDR3 DNA: TGCAGTGGTATAGAATCCTACGAGCAGTACTTC
CDR3 protein: CSGIESYEQYF

J gene: TRBJ2-7
D gene: NA
V gene: TRBV27
clone size: many
CDR3 DNA: TGTGCCAGCAGTTTATCGGCTAGCGAGGAGAAAACCTACGAGCAGTACTTC
CDR3 protein: CASSLSASEEKTYEQYF

J gene: TRBJ2-3
D gene: NA
V gene: TRBV28
clone size: NA
CDR3 DNA: TGTGCCAGCAGATGGACCCGCACAGATACGCAGTATTTT
CDR3 protein: CASRWTRTDTQYF

J gene: TRBJ2-2
D gene: TRBD2
V gene: TRBV20-1
clone size: NA
CDR3 DNA: TGCAGTGCTAGACGGGCGGGAGTAGAGACCGGGGAGCTGTTTTTT
CDR3 protein: CSARRAGVETGELFF

J gene: TRBJ1-4
D gene: NA
V gene: TRBV3-1
clone size: many
CDR3 DNA: TGTGCCAGCAGTCAGGGCCGGAATGAAAAACTGTTTTTT
CDR3 protein: CASSQGRNEKLFF

J gene: TRBJ1-1
D gene: NA
V gene: TRBV20-1
clone size: NA
CDR3 DNA: TGCAGTGCTCCCCTGGGGGCTATGAACACTGAAGCTTTCTTT
CDR3 protein: CSAPLGAMNTEAFF

J gene: TRBJ1-1
D gene: NA
V gene: TRBV19
clone size: few
CDR3 DNA: TGTGCCAGTAGTACAGACGGCATCCTCGCTGAAGCTTTCTTT
CDR3 protein: CASSTDGILAEAFF

J gene: TRBJ2-2
D gene: NA
V gene: TRBV2
clone size: many
CDR3 DNA: TGTGCCAGCAGGGGGGGGCATACCTTCACCGGGGAGCTGTTTTTT
CDR3 protein: CASRGGHTFTGELFF

J gene: TRBJ2-7
D gene: NA
V gene: TRBV2
clone size: many
CDR3 DNA: TGTGCCAGCACCAAGGAACAGGGACTACCCTACGAGCAGTACTTC
CDR3 protein: CASTKEQGLPYEQYF

J gene: TRBJ2-2
D gene: TRBD1
V gene: TRBV5-1
clone size: many
CDR3 DNA: TGCGCCAGCAGCTTGGAGACAGGGTGGCGATTCACCGGGGAGCTGTTTTTT
CDR3 protein: CASSLETGWRFTGELFF

J gene: TRBJ2-1
D gene: NA
V gene: TRBV7-2
clone size: NA
CDR3 DNA: TGTGCCAGCAGGTACGGACTTAGCTACAATGAGCAGTTCTTC
CDR3 protein: CASRYGLSYNEQFF

J gene: TRBJ1-3
D gene: TRBD1
V gene: TRBV20-1
clone size: NA
CDR3 DNA: TGCAGTGCCAAGAAGGGGGCATCTGGAAACACCATATATTTT
CDR3 protein: CSAKKGASGNTIYF

J gene: TRBJ1-6
D gene: TRBD1
V gene: TRBV28
clone size: few
CDR3 DNA: TGTGCCAGCAGTTGGGACAGGGGCAAACCCTTGATCAACTCCTATAATTCACCCCTCCACTTT
CDR3 protein: CASSWDRGKPLINSYNSPLHF

J gene: TRBJ2-4
D gene: NA
V gene: TRBV28
clone size: NA
CDR3 DNA: TGTGCCAGCAGTGTCCTAGGGGGGAAAGCCAAAAACATTCAGTACTTC
CDR3 protein: CASSVLGGKAKNIQYF

J gene: TRBJ2-2
D gene: NA
V gene: TRBV28
clone size: many
CDR3 DNA: TGTGCCAGCAAGGATTACACCGGGGAACTGTTTTTT
CDR3 protein: CASKDYTGELFF

J gene: TRBJ2-5
D gene: NA
V gene: TRBV10-2
clone size: many
CDR3 DNA: TGCGCCAGCGGCTGGGGTTACCTCCAAGAGACCCAGTACTTC
CDR3 protein: CASGWGYLQETQYF

J gene: TRBJ2-5
D gene: TRBD2
V gene: TRBV7-9
clone size: few
CDR3 DNA: TGTGCCAGCAGCGCCCGGACTAGCGGGAGAGAGACCCAGTACTTC
CDR3 protein: CASSARTSGRETQYF

J gene: TRBJ1-6
D gene: TRBD1
V gene: TRBV7-9
clone size: few
CDR3 DNA: TGTGCCAGCAGCTCAACGACCGGGACAGGGAGATCACCCCTCCACTTT
CDR3 protein: CASSSTTGTGRSPLHF

J gene: TRBJ1-5
D gene: NA
V gene: TRBV7-2
clone size: many
CDR3 DNA: TGTGCCAGCAGACGCGACAGAGAAGGCAATCAGCCCCAGCATTTT
CDR3 protein: CASRRDREGNQPQHF

J gene: TRBJ2-7
D gene: NA
V gene: TRBV6-2/TRBV6-3
clone size: many
CDR3 DNA: TGTGCCAGCAGTTACGGGCGGACAGCAAAGGTAGGGGAGCAGTACTTC
CDR3 protein: CASSYGRTAKVGEQYF

J gene: TRBJ2-7
D gene: NA
V gene: TRBV7-6
clone size: NA
CDR3 DNA: TGTGCCAGCAGCCCCCTTAGTCGCCGCTCCTACGAGCAGTACTTC
CDR3 protein: CASSPLSRRSYEQYF

J gene: TRBJ2-7
D gene: NA
V gene: TRBV28
clone size: many
CDR3 DNA: TGTGCCAGTATTCTCTCAGGGAGCTCCTACGAGCAGTACTTC
CDR3 protein: CASILSGSSYEQYF

J gene: TRBJ2-7
D gene: TRBD1
V gene: TRBV12-3/TRBV12-4
clone size: many
CDR3 DNA: TGTGCCAGCAGACAATCAGACCGCAGGGGGCACGAGCAGTACTTC
CDR3 protein: CASRQSDRRGHEQYF